The next 31 T cell receptor beta chains were all read from a single sample in a study of cytotoxic CD8 clonotypes in ibrutinib-treated CLL. Here immunoSEQ multiplex PCR was the method, and the copy in TCRdb shows in-frame clones only, minus some. The sample includes under 300,000 clones, roughly 70% of them seen just once. The material sequenced was PBMCs, taken after 24 months of ibrutinib treatment. These receptors all come from a human donor with chronic lymphocytic leukemia.

The CDR3 DNA follows: TGTGCCAGCAGCCTTATAGACAATGAGCAGTTCTTC. It specifies CASSLIDNEQFF. This rearrangement joins TRBV7-2 to TRBJ2-1; unclear D gene. The CDR3 consists of 12 residues. Germline CDR1 and CDR2: SGHTA and FQGNSA. Trimming took 5 bases from V and 5 from J, leaving 7 bases between them.

This clone has a handful of counts. The chain is built from TRBV29-1 and TRBJ2-7; D may be TRBD1 (6 bases). Germline V gene sequence: CDR1 SQVTM, CDR2 ANQGSEA. V was pared by 8 bases and J by 3 bases, with 14 bases between. The CDR3 spans 12 residues. The chain's CDR3 is CSYTGYNYEQYF. The DNA of the CDR3 is TGCAGCTATACAGGGTATAACTACGAGCAGTACTTC.

This clone showed up just a few times. V is TRBV30 and J is TRBJ1-1; 10 bases match TRBD1. The CDR3 is made up of 13 amino acids. V was clipped by 4 bases and J by 4 bases; unmatched bases: 3. Germline-derived CDR1 and CDR2 are GTSNPN and SVGIG (reference sequence). The CDR3 nucleotides are TGTGCCTGGACCGGACAGGGGGGCACTGAAGCTTTCTTT. Protein: CAWTGQGGTEAFF. Looking up the rest from reference TRBV30 and TRBJ1-1 gives the full variable domain: SQTIHQWPATLVQPVGSPLSLECTVEGTSNPNLYWYRQAAGRGLQLLFYSVGIGQISSEVPQNLSASRPQDRQFILSSKKLLLSDSGFYLCAWTGQGGTEAFFGQGTRLTVV.

V gene TRBV27 combines with J gene TRBJ1-1; D ambiguous. The V end was cut by 1 base, the J end by 0 bases, with 3 bases between. This CDR3 region has 13 residues. CDR1 MNHEY and CDR2 SMNVEV come from the germline V gene (reference sequence). The CDR3 spells CASSLFLNTEAFF. CDR3 bases: TGTGCCAGCAGTTTATTTCTGAACACTGAAGCTTTCTTT.

CDR3 region: CASSPRRLAGIDIQYF. In DNA, the CDR3 is TGTGCCAGCTCACCACGCCGACTAGCGGGAATCGACATTCAGTACTTC. This chain links TRBV18 with TRBJ2-4; 11 nucleotides line up with TRBD2. Per germline, CDR1 KGHSH and CDR2 LQKENI. This CDR3 region has 16 residues. Trimming cost V 1 base and J 8 bases; bases outside gene matches: 7.

The chain carries TRBV7-8 and TRBJ2-7; the D is unclear. V gave up 5 bases and J gave up 6 bases, with 11 bases separating them. Per germline, CDR1 SGHVS and CDR2 FQNEAQ. The CDR3 covers 12 residues. The chain's CDR3 is CASSPKFREQYF. The CDR3, as DNA: TGTGCCAGCAGCCCAAAGTTCCGCGAGCAGTACTTC.

The chain has TRBV5-1 and TRBJ2-2, with a weak D call TRBD1 (5 bases). Germline values: CDR1 SGHRS, CDR2 YFSETQ. V was clipped by 0 bases and J by 2 bases, with 14 bases between them. The CDR3 contains 17 residues. The CDR3 region has the DNA TGCGCCAGCAGCTTGGCGATTGACAGAGCAAACACCGGGGAGCTGTTTTTT. Translation gives CASSLAIDRANTGELFF.

The CDR3: CASTLTDTQYF. CDR3 DNA: TGCGCCAGCACCCTAACGGATACGCAGTATTTT. The V and J genes are TRBV10-2 and TRBJ2-3; no clear D gene. Germline V gene lookup returns CDR1 WSHSY and CDR2 SAAADI. V was pared by 7 bases and J by 6 bases, with 8 bases between. This CDR3 comprises 11 residues.

The gene calls are TRBV2 and TRBJ2-3; D gene ambiguous. The CDR3 is 14 amino acids. V shed 2 bases and J shed 0 bases, with 6 bases lying between them. CDR1 is SNHLY and CDR2 is FYNNEI in the germline V gene. The CDR3 region is CASSEKASTDTQYF. The CDR3 nucleotides read TGTGCCAGCAGTGAAAAGGCTAGCACAGATACGCAGTATTTT.

CDR3 nucleotides: TGCAGCTCACGGACAGGGGAAACTGAAGCTTTCTTT. Its protein product is CSSRTGETEAFF. The chain recombines TRBV29-1 with TRBJ1-1; 9 bases match TRBD1. Germline loops: CDR1 SQVTM, CDR2 ANQGSEA. The CDR3 runs to 12 residues. Trimming cost V 8 bases and J 5 bases; bases outside gene matches: 6.

The rearrangement uses TRBV11-2 and TRBJ1-1; unclear D gene. This CDR3 has 12 amino acids. Germline loops: CDR1 SGHAT, CDR2 FQNNGV. V dropped 4 bases and J dropped 6 bases, with 9 bases sitting between them. The CDR3 nucleotides are TGTGCCAGCAGCTGGGAGAGGGCTGAAGCTTTCTTT. Translating gives CASSWERAEAFF.

This clone was seen only once. This sequence joins TRBV11-2 and TRBJ1-1, with no clear D. The ends were cut back, 8 bases at V and 4 bases at J, with 11 bases in the middle. From germline, CDR1 is SGHAT and CDR2 FQNNGV. The length of the CDR3 is 12 residues. The DNA of the CDR3 is TGTGCCAGCGTAGGGTCGTCCACTGAAGCTTTCTTT. This encodes CASVGSSTEAFF.

V usage is TRBV6-5 and J usage is TRBJ1-5; tentative D call: TRBD1 (5 bases). V was cut by 2 bases and J by 3 bases, with 11 bases left in between. This CDR3 is 15 amino acids long. Germline V gene sequence: CDR1 MNHEY, CDR2 SVGAGI. The CDR3 is CASSYPPDTNQPQHF. DNA for the CDR3: TGTGCCAGCAGTTACCCACCGGACACCAATCAGCCCCAGCATTTT.

The V gene is TRBV28, the J gene TRBJ2-1; a possible D gene is TRBD1 (6 bases). Germline CDR1 reads MDHEN; CDR2 reads SYDVKM. The ends were cut back, 4 bases at V and 10 bases at J, with 11 bases in the middle. The CDR3 is made up of 12 amino acids. CDR3 sequence reads: CASSSTGYEQFF. The CDR3, as DNA: TGTGCCAGCAGTTCAACAGGGTACGAGCAGTTCTTC.

The chain recombines TRBV25-1 with TRBJ2-1; 11 bases are shared with TRBD2. This CDR3 region has 16 residues. Trimming took 6 bases from V and 3 from J; bases not matched to a gene: 7. CDR1 and CDR2 from the germline V gene are MGHDK and SYGVNS. The CDR3 loop is CASSPSGLADYNEQFF. CDR3 in DNA: TGTGCCAGCAGCCCTTCGGGACTAGCGGACTACAATGAGCAGTTCTTC.

The chain employs TRBV30 and TRBJ2-3; unclear D gene. CDR3 length: 12 amino acids. V was clipped by 4 bases and J by 0 bases, with 5 bases between them. Germline V CDR1 and CDR2: GTSNPN, SVGIG (reference sequence). The CDR3 DNA is TGTGCCTGGACAGATAGCACAGATACGCAGTATTTT. It is translated as CAWTDSTDTQYF.

V usage is TRBV5-4 and J usage is TRBJ2-5; 7 bases are shared with TRBD1. This CDR3 spans 14 amino acids. Trimming removed 4 bases from V and 5 bases from J; junction bases left unmatched: 8. Germline assignment: CDR1 SGHNT and CDR2 YYREEE (reference sequence). The CDR3 reads CASSGRDRDETQYF. The DNA for the CDR3 is TGTGCCAGCAGCGGGAGAGACAGGGACGAGACCCAGTACTTC.

This clone was observed once. The sample carries other DNA sequences with the same CDR3. The chain recombines TRBV7-8 with TRBJ2-2, with TRBD2 as a possible D gene (6 bases). The CDR3 extends over 16 amino acids. The V and J ends lost 6 bases and 4 bases respectively, with 18 bases between them. CDR1 and CDR2 (germline): SGHVS, FQNEAQ. The CDR3 region has the DNA TGTGCCAGCAGATCTGGGCTGGAGGGGCGCACCGGGGAGCTGTTTTTT. This codes for CASRSGLEGRTGELFF.

The chain combines TRBV28 with TRBJ2-7; 9 bases fit TRBD1. V was pared by 6 bases and J by 2 bases, with 5 bases of the junction left unmatched. Germline CDR1 and CDR2: MDHEN and SYDVKM. This CDR3 is built from 14 residues. CDR3 sequence reads: CASRSRDRAYEQYF. The CDR3 DNA reads as TGTGCCAGCAGGAGCCGGGACAGGGCCTACGAGCAGTACTTC.

J is TRBJ1-5 and V is TRBV28; the D gene is possibly TRBD1 (6 bases). Between the trimmed V and J ends, which lost 6 bases and 6 bases, there was a span of 12 bases. The CDR3 is 13 amino acids. The germline CDR1 and CDR2 sequences are MDHEN and SYDVKM. CDR3 DNA: TGTGCCAGCAGCGGGGGGGCAACTCAGCCCCAGCATTTT. Amino acid sequence: CASSGGATQPQHF. Using reference TRBV28 and TRBJ1-5 for the parts outside the CDR3, the full variable domain is DVKVTQSSRYLVKRTGEKVFLECVQDMDHENMFWYRQDPGLGLRLIYFSYDVKMKEKGDIPEGYSVSREKKERFSLILESASTNQTSMYLCASSGGATQPQHFGDGTRLSIL.

The chain combines TRBV11-2 with TRBJ2-1, with TRBD2 matching over 8 bases. Germline V gene lookup returns CDR1 SGHAT and CDR2 FQNNGV. V shed 4 bases, J shed 4 bases, and the junction held 9 bases outside the gene matches. The CDR3 has 16 residues. The CDR3 protein is CASSSGAGAGYNEQFF. CDR3 DNA: TGTGCCAGCAGCTCCGGAGCGGGAGCGGGGTACAATGAGCAGTTCTTC.

V and J are TRBV7-9 and TRBJ2-6; the D is unclear. Germline V gene lookup returns CDR1 SEHNR and CDR2 FQNEAQ (reference sequence). CDR3 length: 14 residues. Trimming shortened V by 7 bases and J by 0 bases, and 7 bases separated the two germline ends. The DNA for the CDR3 is TGTGCCAGCACCCCAGGCTCTGGGGCCAACGTCCTGACTTTC. Translating it yields CASTPGSGANVLTF.

This sequence joins TRBV5-1 and TRBJ2-1, with TRBD2 as a possible D gene (5 bases). Trimming took 0 bases from V and 7 from J, leaving 11 bases between them. Germline V gene sequence: CDR1 SGHRS, CDR2 YFSETQ. The CDR3 sequence is 14 residues long. The CDR3 loop reads CASSLGRGRNEQFF. The CDR3 DNA reads TGCGCCAGCAGCTTGGGACGGGGTCGGAATGAGCAGTTCTTC.

This chain uses TRBV7-9 with TRBJ2-7, with D possibly being TRBD1 or TRBD2 (5 bases each). CDR3 length: 16 residues. V was pared by 4 bases and J by 4 bases, with 20 bases between. The germline gives CDR1 SEHNR, CDR2 FQNEAQ (reference sequence). CDR3 sequence (DNA): TGTGCCAGCAGCTCATCCCTCCGGGACGGAAAATACGAGCAGTACTTC. It is translated as CASSSSLRDGKYEQYF.

This clone was detected a few times. The genes are TRBV6-1 and TRBJ2-1, with a weak D call TRBD1 (5 bases). Trimming cost V 1 base and J 5 bases, with 6 bases left between them. The germline V gene encodes CDR1 MNHNS and CDR2 SASEGT. The CDR3 covers 13 residues. CDR3 sequence: CASSEGGDNEQFF. As DNA, the CDR3 is TGTGCCAGCAGTGAAGGGGGCGACAATGAGCAGTTCTTC.

The rearrangement links TRBV7-2 to TRBJ2-7; TRBD2 matches 8 bases. Germline V lookup: CDR1 SGHTA, CDR2 FQGNSA. V shed 0 bases, J shed 5 bases, and the junction held 12 bases outside the gene matches. The CDR3 is made up of 17 amino acids. In nucleotides, the CDR3 is TGTGCCAGCAGCTTAGCGTCGTCGCGGGAGGTCATGCACGAGCAGTACTTC. Amino acid sequence: CASSLASSREVMHEQYF. Drawing the rest from reference TRBV7-2 and TRBJ2-7, the complete variable domain is GAGVSQSPSNKVTEKGKDVELRCDPISGHTALYWYRQSLGQGLEFLIYFQGNSAPDKSGLPSDRFSAERTGGSVSTLTIQRTQQEDSAVYLCASSLASSREVMHEQYFGPGTRLTVT.

This clone was counted only a few times. The rearrangement joins TRBV28 to TRBJ2-3; TRBD2 agrees at 8 bases. Germline V lookup: CDR1 MDHEN, CDR2 SYDVKM. CDR3 length equals 15 residues. V shed 4 bases, J shed 7 bases, and the junction held 10 bases outside the gene matches. The CDR3, as DNA: TGTGCCAGCAGTTCCCCAGCGGGAGTAGAACATACGCAGTATTTT. This codes for CASSSPAGVEHTQYF. Drawing the rest from reference TRBV28 and TRBJ2-3, the complete variable domain is DVKVTQSSRYLVKRTGEKVFLECVQDMDHENMFWYRQDPGLGLRLIYFSYDVKMKEKGDIPEGYSVSREKKERFSLILESASTNQTSMYLCASSSPAGVEHTQYFGPGTRLTVL.

V and J are TRBV9 and TRBJ2-1, with 7 bases matching TRBD1. With 6 bases clipped from V and 3 bases from J, the junction kept 9 bases outside the gene matches. The CDR3 loop spans 15 amino acids. Germline assignment: CDR1 SGDLS and CDR2 YYNGEE. The CDR3 DNA reads as TGTGCCAGCACGCCGGGACAGATCATCTACAATGAGCAGTTCTTC. Its translation: CASTPGQIIYNEQFF.

This clone has only a few counts. The V and J genes are TRBV27 and TRBJ1-2; 8 positions match TRBD1. In germline, CDR1 is MNHEY, CDR2 SMNVEV (reference sequence). The V and J ends lost 3 bases and 4 bases, in that order; junction bases with no gene match: 7. The CDR3 covers 15 residues. CDR3 sequence reads: CASSFSGQGPYGYTF. In DNA, the CDR3 is TGTGCCAGCAGTTTTTCTGGACAGGGCCCCTATGGCTACACCTTC.

A single count supports this clone. The chain's CDR3 is CASSPRTTGELFF. The CDR3 DNA reads as TGTGCCAGTAGTCCAAGGACTACCGGGGAGCTGTTTTTT. V usage is TRBV19 and J usage is TRBJ2-2; maybe TRBD2 (5 bases). Trimming shortened V by 5 bases and J by 5 bases, and 9 bases separated the two germline ends. The germline V gene encodes CDR1 LNHDA and CDR2 SQIVND (reference sequence). The CDR3 spans 13 residues.

The chain couples TRBV4-2 to TRBJ1-2, with D uncertain. The V end was cut by 1 base, the J end by 5 bases, with 5 bases between. The CDR3 is 12 amino acids. Germline assignment: CDR1 LGHNA and CDR2 YNFKEQ. The CDR3 spells CASSQGRYGYTF. The CDR3 nucleotides are TGTGCCAGCAGCCAAGGACGGTATGGCTACACCTTC.